These T cell receptor beta chains were read from a single sample in a study of T-cell reconstitution after alpha-beta-depleted transplantation in children. TCRdb recomputed calls from the PCR reads with MiXCR, one row per CDR3 protein. The data contain some 200,000 distinct CDR3 sequences, 7.5% to 9.5% of them seen just once; the ten biggest clones take up about 40%. Material: PBMCs, mostly from graft donor cells, obtained 360 days after TCRalphabeta/CD19-depleted stem cell transplant. The source of these receptors is a male patient aged 2-10 years who had a stem cell transplant for acute myeloid leukemia, so the T cells may come from the graft donor. The conserved cysteine and the conserved F or W are not part of the CDR3 here. Fields, in order: J gene, V gene, D gene, CDR3 protein. D genes are given only for firm matches.

j_gene: TRBJ2-7
v_gene: TRBV7-2
d_gene: TRBD2
CDR3aa: ASSVVLAGGREQY

j_gene: TRBJ1-1
v_gene: TRBV27
d_gene: NA
CDR3aa: ASSSRDPNTEAF

j_gene: TRBJ2-2
v_gene: TRBV12-3/TRBV12-4
d_gene: NA
CDR3aa: ASTSKQGNTGELF

j_gene: TRBJ1-6
v_gene: TRBV11-2
d_gene: NA
CDR3aa: ASSLGGIASPLH

j_gene: TRBJ2-7
v_gene: TRBV6-5
d_gene: TRBD2
CDR3aa: ASSFLAGGGYEQY

j_gene: TRBJ2-3
v_gene: TRBV20-1
d_gene: NA
CDR3aa: SAPRAGAADTQY

j_gene: TRBJ2-1
v_gene: TRBV20-1
d_gene: NA
CDR3aa: SARRVGVSYNEQF

j_gene: TRBJ2-5
v_gene: TRBV20-1
d_gene: NA
CDR3aa: SADGTLQETQY

j_gene: TRBJ1-2
v_gene: TRBV7-9
d_gene: NA
CDR3aa: ASSFYLGANYGYT

j_gene: TRBJ2-7
v_gene: TRBV29-1
d_gene: NA
CDR3aa: SVRGHEQY

j_gene: TRBJ2-7
v_gene: TRBV4-3
d_gene: NA
CDR3aa: ASSLRQSRGEQY

j_gene: TRBJ2-7
v_gene: TRBV12-3/TRBV12-4
d_gene: NA
CDR3aa: ASTLTGEAYEQY

j_gene: TRBJ2-5
v_gene: TRBV12-3/TRBV12-4
d_gene: NA
CDR3aa: ASRRGYQETQY

j_gene: TRBJ2-1
v_gene: TRBV5-1
d_gene: TRBD2
CDR3aa: ASSLGVTGLAGVEDYNEQF

j_gene: TRBJ2-5
v_gene: TRBV7-8
d_gene: NA
CDR3aa: ASSYRAQETQY

j_gene: TRBJ2-5
v_gene: TRBV7-6
d_gene: NA
CDR3aa: ASSSGAVQETQY

j_gene: TRBJ2-2
v_gene: TRBV12-3/TRBV12-4
d_gene: NA
CDR3aa: ASNHFGPIPHTGELF

j_gene: TRBJ1-5
v_gene: TRBV6-2/TRBV6-3
d_gene: NA
CDR3aa: ASSYRGGTNQPQH

j_gene: TRBJ2-7
v_gene: TRBV11-2
d_gene: NA
CDR3aa: ASSLDPRARRWGYEQY

j_gene: TRBJ2-5
v_gene: TRBV7-8
d_gene: NA
CDR3aa: ASSRSWGLQETQY

j_gene: TRBJ2-3
v_gene: TRBV24-1
d_gene: TRBD2
CDR3aa: ATSDTSGRTDTQY

j_gene: TRBJ2-2
v_gene: TRBV4-3
d_gene: NA
CDR3aa: ASMVAEGGNTGELF

j_gene: TRBJ2-4
v_gene: TRBV5-5
d_gene: TRBD1
CDR3aa: ASSLAGTGLAKNIQY

j_gene: TRBJ1-5
v_gene: TRBV7-2
d_gene: NA
CDR3aa: ASSLVGGPDQPQH

j_gene: TRBJ2-3
v_gene: TRBV5-1
d_gene: NA
CDR3aa: ASSFSRDSDTQY

j_gene: TRBJ1-3
v_gene: TRBV20-1
d_gene: NA
CDR3aa: SARGGVSGNTIY

j_gene: TRBJ1-5
v_gene: TRBV29-1
d_gene: NA
CDR3aa: SVGQENQPQH

j_gene: TRBJ2-5
v_gene: TRBV5-1
d_gene: TRBD1
CDR3aa: ASSPTGEETQY

j_gene: TRBJ1-2
v_gene: TRBV10-3
d_gene: NA
CDR3aa: AISSGGARYGYT

j_gene: TRBJ2-4
v_gene: TRBV7-9
d_gene: TRBD2
CDR3aa: ASSTRLAGGYKNIQY

j_gene: TRBJ2-1
v_gene: TRBV20-1
d_gene: NA
CDR3aa: STPRTPKYNEQF

j_gene: TRBJ2-1
v_gene: TRBV11-2
d_gene: TRBD2
CDR3aa: ASSLLAGGHYEQF

j_gene: TRBJ2-4
v_gene: TRBV13
d_gene: TRBD2
CDR3aa: ASSSLSSGVSWIAKNIQY

j_gene: TRBJ1-3
v_gene: TRBV4-1
d_gene: NA
CDR3aa: ASSQVAGAGNTIY

j_gene: TRBJ2-7
v_gene: TRBV19
d_gene: TRBD1
CDR3aa: ASSMDRGHYEQY

j_gene: TRBJ1-3
v_gene: TRBV5-1
d_gene: NA
CDR3aa: ASSLGKGNTIY

j_gene: TRBJ2-7
v_gene: TRBV2
d_gene: TRBD1
CDR3aa: ASLGGSNEQY

j_gene: TRBJ2-1
v_gene: TRBV5-1
d_gene: TRBD1
CDR3aa: ASRGQGGNEQF

j_gene: TRBJ2-3
v_gene: TRBV5-8
d_gene: NA
CDR3aa: ASSFDGPTDTQY

j_gene: TRBJ1-1
v_gene: TRBV10-3
d_gene: TRBD1
CDR3aa: AISRQGRTEAF

j_gene: TRBJ2-1
v_gene: TRBV4-2
d_gene: TRBD2
CDR3aa: ASSQNSGSGEQF

j_gene: TRBJ2-1
v_gene: TRBV12-3/TRBV12-4
d_gene: NA
CDR3aa: ASSFASSASSYNEQF

j_gene: TRBJ2-2
v_gene: TRBV12-3/TRBV12-4
d_gene: NA
CDR3aa: ASSFSSYDGELF